The present T cell receptor beta chain was sequenced within a study of shared clonotypes between healthy human individuals. Study-level background: The donors, a couple of women and three men, were aged 18 to 49.

Turning to this clone: Its target is unknown.

Naivety among CD8 cells was defined by CD45RO negativity and positive CCR7 selection, thereby excluding terminally differentiated effector memory CD45RA+ cells. Sorted-subset replicate PCR reactions were performed with about 200 ng DNA, corresponding to roughly 30,000 T cell genomes. TCRdb's copy holds only in-frame clones and misses some; the assay was immunoSEQ multiplex PCR. Among around 600,000 clones, roughly 95% were seen once, and the ten largest hold around 0.11%. Study-level findings and limits: Limitation of the genetic and exposure-history diversity represented came from the few donors.

The clonotype originates from a woman in her 30s in good health. The sequenced sample was naive CD8+ T cells sorted from blood.

CDR3 nucleotide sequence: TGTGCCAGCAGCCCGGGAACTGCGATCTATTCACCCCTCCACTTT. Its protein is CASSPGTAIYSPLHF. V is TRBV5-6 and J is TRBJ1-6, with D hard to call. Trimming took 4 bases from V and 8 from J, leaving 16 bases between them. CDR1 and CDR2 from the germline V gene are SGHDT and YYEEEE. The CDR3 is 15 amino acids.